Sequencing of this T cell receptor (beta chain) was carried out in a study of blood T cell repertoires in COVID-19. About the research overall: Donors in the United States, Italy and Spain gave samples during acute or convalescent COVID-19. T cells, B-cell-depleted T cells, or PBMCs provided the cDNA or gDNA that served as material.

Authors' analysis steps: Estimated nucleated cell counts came from reference gene primer amplification. This table comes from immunoSEQ multiplex PCR, and its TCRdb copy is limited to in-frame clones, with some not included. The V and J calls and clone size were taken over from that table, and D and trimming were inferred from the DNA. This sample carries around 500,000 clones, 80% to 90% of them seen once, and the ten largest clones take more than 3%. The germline CDR1 and CDR2 sequences are SGHRS and YFSETQ. The CDR3 is made up of 14 amino acids. The ends lost 0 bases at V and 7 bases at J; junction bases unmatched: 5.

This clonotype originated in a human donor in a cohort sampled during active COVID-19. What was sequenced was peripheral blood. The chain employs TRBV5-1 and TRBJ1-2, with 8 bases fitting TRBD1. The CDR3 region is CASSLGQGAVGYTF. The CDR3 coding sequence is TGCGCCAGCAGCTTGGGGCAGGGGGCGGTTGGCTACACCTTC.